What follows describes a single T cell receptor beta chain. The sample comes from a study of control samples from healthy donors and cancer patients. The ends were cut back, 0 bases at V and 1 base at J, with 7 bases in the middle. Per germline, CDR1 LGHNA and CDR2 YSLEER. The CDR3 sequence is 14 residues long. Sequenced by immunoSEQ multiplex PCR; TCRdb stores in-frame clones only, minus some. The sample yields 350,000 to 450,000 clones, 80% to 95% seen once. Sequenced input: PBMCs. The clonotype originates from a man aged 40-50 years with head and neck cancer. The chain employs TRBV4-3 and TRBJ2-7, with unresolved D. The CDR3 nucleotides read TGCGCCAGCAGCCAAGATATGGATTCCTACGAGCAGTACTTC. Amino acid sequence: CASSQDMDSYEQYF.